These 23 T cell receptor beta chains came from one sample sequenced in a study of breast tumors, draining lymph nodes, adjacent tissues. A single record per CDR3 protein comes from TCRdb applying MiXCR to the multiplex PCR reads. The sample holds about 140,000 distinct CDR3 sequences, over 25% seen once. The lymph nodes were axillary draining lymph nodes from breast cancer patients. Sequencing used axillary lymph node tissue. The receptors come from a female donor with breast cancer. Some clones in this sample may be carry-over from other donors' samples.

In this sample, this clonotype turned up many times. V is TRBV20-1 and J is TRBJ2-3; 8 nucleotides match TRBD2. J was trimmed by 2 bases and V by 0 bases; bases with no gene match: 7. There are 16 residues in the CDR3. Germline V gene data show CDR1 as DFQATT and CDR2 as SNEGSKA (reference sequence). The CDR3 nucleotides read TGCAGTGCTAGAGATTTAGCGGGGCGCACCACAGATACGCAGTATTTT. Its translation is CSARDLAGRTTDTQYF.

The CDR3 sequence: CATRQGGAIEAFF. DNA of the CDR3: TGTGCCACCAGACAGGGTGGGGCGATTGAAGCTTTCTTT. The V call is TRBV12-3 or TRBV12-4, the J call TRBJ1-1; the match to TRBD1 covers 7 bases. The V and J ends lost 10 bases and 7 bases, in that order; junction bases with no gene match: 12. CDR3 length equals 13 residues.

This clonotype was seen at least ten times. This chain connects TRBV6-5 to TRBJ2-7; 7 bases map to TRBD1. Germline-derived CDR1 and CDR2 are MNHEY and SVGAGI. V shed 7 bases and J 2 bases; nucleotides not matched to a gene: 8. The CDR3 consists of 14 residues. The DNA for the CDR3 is TGTGCCAGCAAATTCGACAGGGTGGCCTACGAGCAGTACTTC. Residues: CASKFDRVAYEQYF.

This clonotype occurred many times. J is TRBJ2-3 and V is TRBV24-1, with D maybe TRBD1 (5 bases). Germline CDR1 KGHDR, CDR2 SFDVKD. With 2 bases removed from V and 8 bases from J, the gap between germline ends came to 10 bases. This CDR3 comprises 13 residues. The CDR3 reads CATSDSTQGTQYF. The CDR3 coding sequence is TGTGCCACCAGTGATTCGACCCAGGGTACGCAGTATTTT.

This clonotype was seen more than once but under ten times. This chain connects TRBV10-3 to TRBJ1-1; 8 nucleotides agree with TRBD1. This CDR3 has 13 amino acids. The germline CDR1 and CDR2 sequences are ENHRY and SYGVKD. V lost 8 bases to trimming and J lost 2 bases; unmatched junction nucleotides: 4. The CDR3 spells CAISTGDNTEAFF. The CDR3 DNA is TGTGCCATCTCGACAGGGGACAACACTGAAGCTTTCTTT.

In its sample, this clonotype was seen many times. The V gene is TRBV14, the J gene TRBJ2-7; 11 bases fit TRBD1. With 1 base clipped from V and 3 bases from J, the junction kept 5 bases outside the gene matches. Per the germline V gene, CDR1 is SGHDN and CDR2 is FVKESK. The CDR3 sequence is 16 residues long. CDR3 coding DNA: TGTGCCAGCAGCCAAGGTTTGGGGACAGGGGGCTACGAGCAGTACTTC. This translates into CASSQGLGTGGYEQYF.

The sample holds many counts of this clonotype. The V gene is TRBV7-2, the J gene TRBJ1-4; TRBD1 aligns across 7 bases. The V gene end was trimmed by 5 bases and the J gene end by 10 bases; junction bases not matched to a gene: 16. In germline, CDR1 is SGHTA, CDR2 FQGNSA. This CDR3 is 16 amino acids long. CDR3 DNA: TGTGCCAGCAGCGAGGACTCAGGGGGGGGCGGGGGAAAACTGTTTTTT. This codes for CASSEDSGGGGGKLFF.

CDR3 sequence reads: CASSPAAVETQYF. CDR3 bases: TGTGCCAGCAGCCCTGCGGCCGTTGAGACCCAGTACTTC. This chain connects TRBV7-9 to TRBJ2-5; no definite D call. Trimming took 5 bases from V and 5 from J, leaving 12 bases between them. CDR1 is SEHNR, CDR2 FQNEAQ, per germline (reference sequence). The CDR3 length is 13 residues.

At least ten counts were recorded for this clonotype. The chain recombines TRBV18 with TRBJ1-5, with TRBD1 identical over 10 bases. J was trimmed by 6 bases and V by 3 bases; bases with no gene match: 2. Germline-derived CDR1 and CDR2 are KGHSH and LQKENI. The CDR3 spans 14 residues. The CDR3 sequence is CASSPGQGTQPQHF. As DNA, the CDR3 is TGTGCCAGCTCACCGGGACAGGGGACTCAGCCCCAGCATTTT.

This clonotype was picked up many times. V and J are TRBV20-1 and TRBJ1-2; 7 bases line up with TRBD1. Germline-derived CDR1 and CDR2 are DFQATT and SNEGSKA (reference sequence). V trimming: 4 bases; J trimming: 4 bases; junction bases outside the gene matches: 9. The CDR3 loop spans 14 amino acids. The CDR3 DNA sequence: TGCAGTGCTAAGTCGGCCAGGGGGTCCTATGGCTACACCTTC. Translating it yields CSAKSARGSYGYTF.

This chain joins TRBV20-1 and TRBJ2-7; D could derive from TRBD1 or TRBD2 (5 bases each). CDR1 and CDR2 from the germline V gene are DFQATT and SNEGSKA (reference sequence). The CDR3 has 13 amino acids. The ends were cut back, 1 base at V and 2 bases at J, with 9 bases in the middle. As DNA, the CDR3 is TGCAGTGCTAGAGTCGAGGGGACCTACGAGCAGTACTTC. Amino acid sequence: CSARVEGTYEQYF.

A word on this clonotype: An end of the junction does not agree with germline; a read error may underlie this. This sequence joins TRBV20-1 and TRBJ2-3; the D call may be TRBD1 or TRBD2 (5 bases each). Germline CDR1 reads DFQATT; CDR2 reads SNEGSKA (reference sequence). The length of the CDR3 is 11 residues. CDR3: CSAIQGDTQSF. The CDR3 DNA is TGCAGTGCCATCCAGGGAGACACGCAGTCCTTT.

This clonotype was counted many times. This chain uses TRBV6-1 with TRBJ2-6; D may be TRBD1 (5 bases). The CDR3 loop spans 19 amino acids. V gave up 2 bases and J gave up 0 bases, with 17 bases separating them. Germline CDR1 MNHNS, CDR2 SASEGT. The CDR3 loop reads CASSEYPPDSSSGANVLTF. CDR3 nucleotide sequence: TGTGCCAGCAGTGAATATCCCCCCGACAGCAGCTCTGGGGCCAACGTCCTGACTTTC.

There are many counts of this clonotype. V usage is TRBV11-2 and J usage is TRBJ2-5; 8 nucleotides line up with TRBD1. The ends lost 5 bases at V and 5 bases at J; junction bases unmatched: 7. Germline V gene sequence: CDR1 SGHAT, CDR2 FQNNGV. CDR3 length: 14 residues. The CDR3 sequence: CASSPDRARETQYF. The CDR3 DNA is TGTGCCAGCAGCCCGGACAGGGCCCGGGAGACCCAGTACTTC.

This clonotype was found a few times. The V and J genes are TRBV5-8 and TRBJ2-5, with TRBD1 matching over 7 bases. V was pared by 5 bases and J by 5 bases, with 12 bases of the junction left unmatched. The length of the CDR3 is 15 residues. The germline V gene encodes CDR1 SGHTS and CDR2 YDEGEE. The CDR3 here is CASRTTGAPRETQYF. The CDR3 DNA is TGTGCCAGCAGAACCACAGGGGCCCCGCGGGAGACCCAGTACTTC.

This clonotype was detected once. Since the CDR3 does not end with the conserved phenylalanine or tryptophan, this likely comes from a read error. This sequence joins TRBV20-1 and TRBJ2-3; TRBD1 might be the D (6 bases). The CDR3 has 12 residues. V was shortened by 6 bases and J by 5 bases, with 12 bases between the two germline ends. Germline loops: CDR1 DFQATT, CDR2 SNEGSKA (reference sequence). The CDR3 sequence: CSAFGQRDTQYI. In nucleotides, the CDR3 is TGCAGTGCCTTCGGACAGAGAGATACGCAGTATATT.

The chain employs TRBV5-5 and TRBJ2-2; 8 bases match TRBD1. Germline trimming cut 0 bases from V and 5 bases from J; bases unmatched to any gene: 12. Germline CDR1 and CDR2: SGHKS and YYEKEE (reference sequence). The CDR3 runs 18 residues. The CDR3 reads CASSLEAGGGAATGELFF. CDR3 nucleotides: TGTGCCAGCAGCTTGGAGGCAGGGGGCGGTGCGGCGACCGGGGAGCTGTTTTTT.

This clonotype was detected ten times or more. The CDR3 is CAISPGGSGNTIYF. CDR3 DNA sequence: TGTGCCATCAGTCCAGGAGGCTCTGGAAACACCATATATTTT. J is TRBJ1-3 and V is TRBV10-3; D unresolved. This CDR3 has 14 residues. Germline V gives CDR1 ENHRY, CDR2 SYGVKD. Trimming cost V 5 bases and J 0 bases, with 8 bases left between them.

Here the CDR3 DNA reads TGCAGTGCTAGAAGGGGGGGGGATGAGCAGTTCTTC. This gives the protein CSARRGGDEQFF. This chain links TRBV20-1 with TRBJ2-1; the D gene is possibly TRBD2 (7 bases). From germline, CDR1 is DFQATT and CDR2 SNEGSKA (reference sequence). CDR3 length equals 12 residues. Trimming cost V 2 bases and J 8 bases, with 10 bases left between them.

CDR3: CSTSSGGPNEQFF. The CDR3 bases are TGCAGTACGTCTAGCGGGGGCCCTAATGAGCAGTTCTTC. V and J are TRBV29-1 and TRBJ2-1, with 10 bases that match TRBD2. The germline gives CDR1 SQVTM, CDR2 ANQGSEA. This CDR3 region has 13 residues.

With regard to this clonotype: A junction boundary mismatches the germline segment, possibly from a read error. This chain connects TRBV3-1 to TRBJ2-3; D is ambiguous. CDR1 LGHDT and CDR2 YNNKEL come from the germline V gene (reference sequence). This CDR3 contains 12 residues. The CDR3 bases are TGTGCCAGCGGCCAAGTAACAGATACGCAGTATTTT. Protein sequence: CASGQVTDTQYF.

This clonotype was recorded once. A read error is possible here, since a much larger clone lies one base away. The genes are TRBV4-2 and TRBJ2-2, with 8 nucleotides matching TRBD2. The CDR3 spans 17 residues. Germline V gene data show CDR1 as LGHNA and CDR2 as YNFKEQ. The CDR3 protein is CVSSQTALAGLVGELFF. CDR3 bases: TGTGTCAGCAGCCAGACCGCGTTAGCGGGGCTTGTCGGGGAGCTGTTTTTT.

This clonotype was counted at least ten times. As DNA, the CDR3 is TGTGCCACCAGGGCTCAGGTGTTAGGGGAGCAGTTCTTC. Amino acid sequence: CATRAQVLGEQFF. The rearrangement uses TRBV24-1 and TRBJ2-1; no reliable D call. The CDR3 is 13 amino acids. Germline CDR1 is KGHDR and CDR2 is SFDVKD. Trimming removed 7 bases at V and 10 bases at J, with 16 bases between.